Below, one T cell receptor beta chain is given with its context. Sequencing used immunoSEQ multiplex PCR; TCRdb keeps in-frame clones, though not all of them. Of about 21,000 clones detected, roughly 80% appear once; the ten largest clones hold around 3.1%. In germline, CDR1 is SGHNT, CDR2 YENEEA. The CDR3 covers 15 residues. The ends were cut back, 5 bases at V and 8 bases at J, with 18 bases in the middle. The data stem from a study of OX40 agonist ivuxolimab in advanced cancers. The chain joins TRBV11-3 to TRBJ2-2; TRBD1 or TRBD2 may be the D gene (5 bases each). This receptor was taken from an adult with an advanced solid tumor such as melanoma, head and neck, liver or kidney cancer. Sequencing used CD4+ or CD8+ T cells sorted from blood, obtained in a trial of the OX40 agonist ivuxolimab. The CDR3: CASSPRASGVGELFF. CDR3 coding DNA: TGTGCCAGCAGCCCCAGGGCCTCCGGGGTGGGGGAGCTGTTTTTT.